These 16 T cell receptor beta chains were sequenced from one sample in a study of PD-L1 blockade in urothelial cancer (dated by TCRdb to between 2016 and 2019). Preparation of the library involved the immunoSEQ multiplex PCR assay. TCRdb took over this immuneACCESS table, retaining in-frame rearrangements with V and J assigned. Such tables are incomplete; in checked studies, under half of the missing clones stem from an unresolved V gene, and the remainder is unexplained. This sample is represented by around 130,000 clones; 84% of them were singletons. The ten largest make up 3.2% of the sample. This sample's time point label indicates: pretreatment peripheral blood. The material was PBMCs, obtained around atezolizumab (anti-PD-L1) treatment. The receptors stem from a man aged 45-65 years with urothelial cancer.

The chain couples TRBV9 to TRBJ2-1; 10 bases agree with TRBD2. The CDR3 runs 14 residues. The germline CDR1 and CDR2 sequences are SGDLS and YYNGEE. J was trimmed by 4 bases and V by 4 bases; bases with no gene match: 2. The DNA for the CDR3 is TGTGCCAGCAGCCTAGCGGGAGAATACAATGAGCAGTTCTTC. This codes for CASSLAGEYNEQFF.

This clone was seen only once. The V call is TRBV6-6, the J call TRBJ2-1; tentatively, D is TRBD2 (5 bases). The germline V and J ends were trimmed by 6 bases and 5 bases, with 17 bases remaining between them. The germline V gene encodes CDR1 MNHNY and CDR2 SVGAGI (reference sequence). The CDR3 loop spans 15 amino acids. The CDR3 coding sequence is TGTGCCAGCAGACCCCCCGGACTTGACGACAATGAGCAGTTCTTC. It is translated as CASRPPGLDDNEQFF.

The genes are TRBV28 and TRBJ2-5, with 8 nucleotides matching TRBD2. V dropped 11 bases and J dropped 5; count of bases not matched to a gene: 7. Germline assignment: CDR1 MDHEN and CDR2 SYDVKM. The CDR3 runs to 12 residues. The CDR3 DNA reads TGTGCCTCCGCCGGGAGGGGTGAGACCCAGTACTTC. Encoded protein: CASAGRGETQYF.

This rearrangement joins TRBV6-5 to TRBJ2-7; TRBD1 aligns across 7 bases. The CDR3 totals 13 residues. Losses at the gene ends were 6 bases for V and 2 bases for J; bases not matched to a gene: 4. Germline assignment: CDR1 MNHEY and CDR2 SVGAGI. CDR3 coding DNA: TGTGCCAGCAGGACGGGGACAGCCTACGAGCAGTACTTC. It is translated as CASRTGTAYEQYF.

J is TRBJ2-1 and V is TRBV19; D is possibly TRBD2 (5 bases). The germline V and J ends were trimmed by 8 bases and 0 bases, with 11 bases remaining between them. Germline-derived CDR1 and CDR2 are LNHDA and SQIVND (reference sequence). This CDR3 region has 14 residues. CDR3 DNA sequence: TGTGCCAGTGGAGGTGGAAGCTCCTACAATGAGCAGTTCTTC. Encoded protein: CASGGGSSYNEQFF.

This chain joins TRBV28 and TRBJ2-7, with D possibly matching TRBD1 (6 bases). V lost 6 bases to trimming and J lost 3 bases, with 12 bases between them. There are 13 residues in the CDR3. CDR1 is MDHEN and CDR2 is SYDVKM in the germline V gene. The CDR3: CASRTGSLYEQYF. For the CDR3, the DNA is TGTGCCAGCAGAACAGGGTCCCTCTACGAGCAGTACTTC.

This chain uses TRBV5-1 with TRBJ2-7; D might be TRBD1 (7 bases). The CDR3 totals 13 residues. Trimming pared 6 bases from V and 5 bases from J, leaving 15 bases between. Germline lookup yields CDR1 SGHRS and CDR2 YFSETQ. This chain's CDR3 is CASTTGGGHEQYF. The CDR3 DNA follows: TGCGCCAGCACTACCGGAGGGGGCCACGAGCAGTACTTC.

The CDR3 DNA follows: TGCGCCAGCAGCTTGTCGGGTGCCGTAATGCCCGGCACTGAAGCTTTCTTT. Protein product: CASSLSGAVMPGTEAFF. The chain has TRBV5-1 and TRBJ1-1; D call uncertain. V was shortened by 1 base and J by 4 bases, with 20 bases between the two germline ends. The germline CDR1 and CDR2 sequences are SGHRS and YFSETQ. The CDR3 covers 17 residues.

There are a few counts of this clone. J is TRBJ1-5 and V is TRBV10-1; D ambiguous. The CDR3 runs 13 residues. Trimming left V 2 bases short and J 4 bases short, with 6 bases between. Germline values: CDR1 WNHNN, CDR2 SYGVQD (reference sequence). The CDR3 DNA sequence: TGCGCCAGCAGTGAGCAGGCGAATCAGCCCCAGCATTTT. It translates to CASSEQANQPQHF.

The rearrangement joins TRBV6-5 to TRBJ2-7; 8 bases map to TRBD1. Germline assignment: CDR1 MNHEY and CDR2 SVGAGI. This CDR3 has 15 amino acids. Unmatched junction bases numbered 8, after V lost 6 bases and J lost 1 base. CDR3 DNA: TGTGCCAGCAGCCGACCCCGGACAGGGTCCTACGAGCAGTACTTC. As protein: CASSRPRTGSYEQYF.

V and J are TRBV12-2 and TRBJ2-1; TRBD1 is the table's D call, not checked against the DNA. TRBV12-2 counts as a pseudogene. This CDR3 is 13 amino acids long. The CDR3 loop reads CASGPGECDEQFF. Here the CDR3 DNA reads TGTGCAAGCGGGCCAGGGGAGTGCGATGAGCAGTTCTTC.

The chain recombines TRBV28 with TRBJ2-2, with 14 bases lining up with TRBD2. Germline loops: CDR1 MDHEN, CDR2 SYDVKM. The CDR3 is made up of 17 amino acids. V gave up 8 bases and J gave up 6 bases; unmatched junction bases: 11. The CDR3 nucleotides read TGTGCCAGCGACAGGGGCGGACTAGCGGGAGGATCCGGGGAGCTGTTTTTT. Amino acid sequence: CASDRGGLAGGSGELFF.

The V and J genes are TRBV4-2 and TRBJ1-4; 7 nucleotides match TRBD1. Looked up from germline, CDR1 is LGHNA and CDR2 is YNFKEQ. The CDR3 contains 18 residues. J lost 0 bases, V lost 0 bases, and 7 bases had no gene match. The DNA of the CDR3 is TGTGCCAGCAGCCAAGAAACCCCCGGGACAGCAACTAATGAAAAACTGTTTTTT. Translation: CASSQETPGTATNEKLFF.

The CDR3 here is CASRLTSGNNEQFF. CDR3 in DNA: TGTGCCAGCAGATTGACTAGCGGCAACAATGAGCAGTTCTTC. This chain joins TRBV7-2 and TRBJ2-1, with 9 bases matching TRBD2. The CDR3 runs 14 residues. Per germline, CDR1 SGHTA and CDR2 FQGNSA. Germline trimming cut 6 bases from V and 5 bases from J; bases unmatched to any gene: 5.

This chain joins TRBV5-6 and TRBJ2-3; TRBD2 is a possible D gene (6 bases). The V end was cut by 3 bases, the J end by 4 bases, with 9 bases between. Germline V gene data show CDR1 as SGHDT and CDR2 as YYEEEE. The CDR3 is 13 amino acids. CDR3 sequence (DNA): TGTGCCAGCAGCTCGGGAGTTGCAGATACGCAGTATTTT. Its protein is CASSSGVADTQYF.

The CDR3 DNA reads TGTGCCTGGGTACCTCCGGGACAGGGTTTCTCCACCGGGGAGCTGTTTTTT. Its translation is CAWVPPGQGFSTGELFF. V and J are TRBV30 and TRBJ2-2; 9 bases are a match to TRBD1. J lost 4 bases, V lost 5 bases, and 14 bases had no gene match. Looked up from germline, CDR1 is GTSNPN and CDR2 is SVGIG (reference sequence). This CDR3 is built from 17 residues.